This T cell receptor beta chain was retrieved from a study of CD8+CD57+ T cells in acquired aplastic anemia. There are many counts of this clonotype. Both TCR beta VDJ combination and CDR3 sequence profiling were carried out. Genomic DNA was the template for this profiling. In TCRdb, the reads were re-called with MiXCR into one record per CDR3 protein. The repertoire consists of around 200,000 distinct CDR3 sequences, with 45% to 60% occurring once and the leading ten covering around 13%. In patients chosen for sequencing, flow cytometry had shown CD8+CD57+ cell expansion. V lost 6 bases and J lost 6, with 14 bases in between. Germline CDR1 and CDR2: ENHRY and SYGVKD. The CDR3 has 14 residues.

The sequenced sample was sorted CD4+, CD8+, or CD8+CD57+ T cells (not recorded which) from PBMCs. The chain is built from TRBV10-3 and TRBJ2-2; TRBD2 might be the D (7 bases). The clonotype was recovered from a human donor with aplastic anemia. The chain's CDR3 is CAISGGGGSGELFF. Written as DNA, the CDR3 is TGTGCCATCAGCGGAGGGGGGGGATCCGGGGAGCTGTTTTTT.